This T cell receptor beta chain derives from a study of T cells in localized non-small cell lung cancer (TCRdb year 2020). Notes on the research overall: The study analyzed T cell repertoires of hundreds of early-stage NSCLC patients, comparing tumors and uninvolved tumor-adjacent lungs. The cohort comprised some 220 treatment-naïve NSCLC patients with resected, localized lung tumors. The mean age of the NSCLC patients was around 65 years, with about 130 men and about a hundred women. Broader findings and caveats from the paper: Uninvolved tumor-adjacent lung showed the highest T cell clonality, higher than tumor, which suggests more focused antigenic responses in the uninvolved tumor-adjacent lung. Of the top 100 tumor clones, a median of roughly 56 were detected in paired uninvolved adjacent lung; about 28 were also among that lung's top 100. Higher blood T cell density associated with longer overall survival, while higher adjacent-lung clonality associated with shorter survival. Because the study design was exploratory, TCR variables were selected using unadjusted p-values without false-discovery rate correction. Because multi-region sequencing of the tumors was not done, intratumor heterogeneity could not be ruled out.

TCR beta CDR3 regions were sequenced from DNA using the immunoSEQ Assay. The original methods were these. To compute T cell density, TCR beta template counts were normalized to usable DNA, which was estimated by amplifying housekeeping genes. Using the preseqR package, richness was estimated by extrapolating to 120,000 templates for tissue samples and 400,000 templates for PBMC samples. Clonality was taken to be one minus Pielou's evenness. Differential abundance testing on productive amino-acid clonotypes, with a minimum total count of 5 and an alpha of 0.1, was used to identify tissue-enriched TCRs. The Jaccard Index and the Morisita Overlap Index were used to measure how much the repertoires overlapped between compartments. TCR beta CDR3s were clustered by GLIPH together with public tetramer-defined viral CDR3s, and at least three viral sequences plus V-gene enrichment were required for viral motifs. This is the immuneACCESS table as TCRdb keeps it, with only in-frame sequences that have V and J called. A part of the clones is gone; compared with another copy, unresolved V genes explain less than half, and the rest is unexplained. Clone size and V and J calls were adopted from that table, with D and trimming inferred from the DNA. The sample records under 100,000 clones, 88% of which are singletons. The ten most abundant clones make up less than 25% of the sample.

Trimming removed 3 bases from V and 0 bases from J, leaving 5 bases between the germline ends. Reading the germline V gene gives CDR1 SGHAT and CDR2 FQNNGV. CDR3 length: 13 amino acids, cysteine to phenylalanine. Of the read, only the CDR3 DNA is kept; its 39 bases are in frame from base 1. Comment on this clone: It has no known antigen specificity. Per-base qualities were not stored, and no clone one base away is much larger.

At diagnosis, peripheral blood, uninvolved tumor-adjacent lung and tumor were collected and stored as a combination of fresh-frozen and FFPE material. For TCR repertoire profiling, blood samples were analyzed as peripheral blood mononuclear cells. The material sequenced was peripheral blood, taken before any cancer treatment. The rearranged segments are TRBV11-2 and TRBJ1-1, with the D gene not clear enough to name. This TCR came from a woman between 40 and 69 years old with stage I squamous cell lung carcinoma. CDR3 region: CASSFQLNTEAFF. In nucleotide form, the sequence is TGTGCCAGCAGCTTTCAACTGAACACTGAAGCTTTCTTT.